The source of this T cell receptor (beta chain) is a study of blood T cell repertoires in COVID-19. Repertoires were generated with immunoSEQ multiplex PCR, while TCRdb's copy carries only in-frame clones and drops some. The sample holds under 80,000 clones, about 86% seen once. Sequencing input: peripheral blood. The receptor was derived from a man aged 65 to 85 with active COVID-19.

The CDR3 protein is CASSWGGSEQYF. The CDR3 DNA is TGTGCCAGCAGCTGGGGAGGGTCCGAGCAGTACTTC. The genes are TRBV6-5 and TRBJ2-7, with 7 bases lining up with TRBD2. The CDR3 consists of 12 residues. CDR1 is MNHEY and CDR2 is SVGAGI in the germline V gene. V dropped 6 bases and J dropped 6; count of bases not matched to a gene: 5.